The sequence of this T cell receptor (beta chain) was determined in a study of blood T cells in healthy people across ages (dated by TCRdb to the mid-2010s). Turning to the overall study: In model experiments, template switching captured about one uniquely barcoded TCR beta cDNA molecule for every two T cells. Using deep sequencing normalized with unique cDNA molecular identifiers, the study measured how TCR beta repertoire diversity changes with age. The donors were divided into four age groups: young (average around 15 years), middle-aged (approximately 42), aged (about 60) and long-lived (about 80). Using the same blood draw, the study looked at two additional independent replicas of 1 million unique cDNA reads for two donors, one aged 18 to 29 and the other aged 80 or older. Summary of the overall study and its limitations: Donor CMV infection status was unknown, potentially confounding age-related changes in expanded clonotypes. As age increased, observed TCR beta diversity per million T cells dropped in a roughly linear way, and a significant reduction was already evident by age about 40. Compared with the aged group, more naive CD4+ T cells, fewer expanded clones and increased TCR diversity were shown by the long-lived group, suggesting age selection. Total diversity estimates from one million sequenced T cells were considered lower bounds and underestimates. Since profiling was done on bulk unsorted PBMCs, naive and antigen-experienced compartments could not be conclusively compared. There was a strong correlation between observed TCR beta diversity and the percentage of naive T cells measured by flow cytometry.

From its cysteine to its phenylalanine, the CDR3 spans 14 amino acids. CDR3 DNA is the only sequence kept; it has 42 bases, read in frame from the first base. The germline V gene provides CDR1 MNHEY and CDR2 SVGEGT. A word on this clonotype: Its recognized antigen is unknown. Per-base qualities were not stored, and no clone one base away is much larger.

Receptors were amplified or captured by 5' RACE. Sequencing took place on an Illumina HiSeq 2500. A second PCR of about 7 to 12 cycles was run with a J-beta primer mix and a sample-barcoded 5' primer. A template-switch 5' adaptor carrying 12 random nucleotides introduced a unique molecular identifier onto each TCR beta cDNA molecule. At least 2.5 million CDR3-containing paired-end reads were obtained from each sample. The Mint cDNA synthesis kit, primed by a TRBC-specific oligonucleotide, was used to synthesize first-strand cDNA from all RNA. Following uracil-DNA glycosylase treatment, all cDNA underwent a first 18-cycle PCR with the universal primers M1SS and BC2_uni_R. In the paper's pipeline: For normalization, 1 million high-quality reads, each with a distinct molecular identifier, were randomly selected from each sample. Instead of being binned into consensus sequences, reads that shared molecular identifiers were thrown out. MiTCR, set to a Q25 quality threshold and the strictest error-elimination algorithm, was used for CDR3 identification, clonotype clustering and error correction. Lower-bound total TCR beta diversity was estimated with a nonparametric unseen species model using Euler transformation. In-frame beta chains were kept once TCRdb had trimmed the public reads at Q25 with fastp and called clones with MiXCR. Rows with one shared CDR3 protein collapse into an entry with the most common genes and DNA. In this record, the V and J calls reflect TCRdb's handling and not the investigators' own analysis. Here the sample has hundreds of thousands of distinct CDR3 sequences; about 29% occur a single time. Approximately 3.6% of the sample comes from the top ten.

Systemically healthy Caucasian individuals from Russia, 39 in total and aged about 6 to 90 years, were included as donors. Each donor gave roughly 11 milliliters of peripheral blood, drawn into EDTA-treated Vacutainer tubes. Ficoll-Paque density-gradient centrifugation was used to isolate PBMCs, with at least 6 million obtained per sample. Total RNA, at least 5.5 micrograms per sample, was extracted from PBMCs with Trizol reagent. For every donor, flow cytometry on a PBMC aliquot measured the percentage of naive CD45RAhigh/CD27high T cells. The same sample was also studied in work on T cells of mothers and their children. The second publication reports: The donors were nine systemically healthy Caucasian individuals, made up of three mothers and their six children. cDNA synthesis used all of the extracted RNA, with around 1.4 ug of RNA in each 15 ul reaction. In the second PCR, the M1S primer introduced both the sample barcodes and 2-4 random nucleotides. Over 8 million TCR beta CDR3 reads were obtained for each mother, and approximately 3.2 million reads were obtained for each child. Thymic selection similarly shapes TCR recombination output in related and unrelated pairs, with minor effect from inherited differences. Normalized repertoire overlap was always slightly but never significantly higher in related than unrelated mother-child pairs. With a sensitivity of about 100 clones per million clonotypes, no persistent microchimeric T cell clones were detected. Deep NGS was used in the study to compare the TCR beta repertoires of mothers and children and to look for features that separate related mother-child pairs from unrelated individuals. The mean age was 40 +/- 4 years for the mothers and about 12 +/- 4 years for the children. After adapters were ligated using NEBNext reagents, the libraries underwent 100+100 nt paired-end sequencing on an Illumina HiSeq 2000. To prevent cross-contamination, the mother and child libraries were prepared one month apart and sequenced in separate runs. For each donor, between 500,000 and 2,000,000 distinct TCR beta clonotypes were identified. Naive TCR beta clonotypes were estimated from low-frequency clonotypes matched to each donor's FACS-determined naive share, without sorting.

The sequence links TRBV6-2 or TRBV6-3 to TRBJ2-1; TRBD1 could be the D gene, as 6 bases match. The J call is doubtful: the DNA matches TRBJ2-5 better. The clonotype comes from a boy younger than 10 in good health. The sequenced material came from blood. The sequence in DNA is TGTGCCAGCAGTTACCCCAAGAGGGGGGAGACCCAGTACTTC. Its translation is CASSYPKRGETQYF.